Each of the 2 T cell receptor beta chains below was sequenced from the same sample in a study of Ad26.COV2.S vaccination and SARS-CoV-2 variants. Treatment denoted: approximately 18 received Ad26.COV2.S at low or high dose, single or two shots; a few received placebo; per-sample allocation not given. Sampling happened 63 days after the first vaccine or placebo injection. Data came from immunoSEQ multiplex PCR; TCRdb stores just in-frame clones and leaves some out. The sample holds 380,000 or so clones; about 80% are singletons and the top ten take roughly 7.4%. Here the sequenced sample was peripheral blood, taken in a trial of Ad26.COV2.S vaccine versus placebo. Every receptor here comes from a person aged 18-60 years who received the Ad26.COV2.S COVID-19 vaccine or a placebo.

V usage is TRBV5-5 and J usage is TRBJ2-7; 9 nucleotides agree with TRBD2. V shed 4 bases, J shed 1 base, and the junction held 3 bases outside the gene matches. Germline V gene data show CDR1 as SGHKS and CDR2 as YYEKEE (reference sequence). The CDR3 length is 14 residues. The CDR3 bases are TGTGCCAGCAGCCTAAGCGGGGGGTCCTACGAGCAGTACTTC. This translates into CASSLSGGSYEQYF.

The chain has TRBV3-1 (or the pseudogene TRBV3-2) and TRBJ1-2; no firm D call. The CDR3 loop spans 13 amino acids. V was shortened by 1 base and J by 4 bases, with 7 bases between the two germline ends. Germline V lookup: CDR1 LGHDT, CDR2 YNNKEL (reference sequence). The CDR3 region has the DNA TGTGCCAGCAGCCAAGTGACCGGCTATGGCTACACCTTC. This gives the protein CASSQVTGYGYTF.